These T cell receptor beta chains were read from a single sample in a study of blood T cell repertoires in COVID-19. Some clones are missing from TCRdb's copy, which holds only in-frame ones; the method was immunoSEQ multiplex PCR. The sample contains 95,000 to 110,000 clones, almost 90% of which appear only once. Sequencing was done on a sample of peripheral blood. The origin of the receptors is a human donor in a cohort sampled during active COVID-19. The CDR3 runs from the conserved cysteine through the conserved F or W. The D gene is left open where the match is weak. Clone size appears in some rows only: once, few, many, or a class for an expanded clone.

abundance,v_gene,j_gene,d_gene,CDR3nt,CDR3aa
-,TRBV18,TRBJ2-1,TRBD1,TGTGCCAGCTCACCAACCTCCGGGACAGGGGGACCCCACTCCTACAATGAGCAGTTCTTC,CASSPTSGTGGPHSYNEQFF
-,TRBV7-3,TRBJ1-2,-,TGTGCCAGCAGTGACGGGGGTGGCTACACCTTC,CASSDGGGYTF
-,TRBV4-2,TRBJ2-3,-,TGTGCCAGCAGCCAAGATAACTCAGGGGTCACAGATACGCAGTATTTT,CASSQDNSGVTDTQYF
-,TRBV5-6,TRBJ1-1,-,TGTGCCAGCAGCTTTCTAGGGGCTGAAGCTTTCTTT,CASSFLGAEAFF
-,TRBV18,TRBJ2-7,TRBD1,TGTGCCAGCTCACCTAGGACAGGGGGAGGCTACGAGCAGTACTTC,CASSPRTGGGYEQYF
-,TRBV6-5,TRBJ1-4,-,TGTGCCAGCAGTTACGGGTGGCCGGGAAAACTGTTTTTT,CASSYGWPGKLFF
-,TRBV5-1,TRBJ1-1,-,TGCGCCAGCAGCTGGGAAGGGGACACTGAAGCTTTCTTT,CASSWEGDTEAFF
-,TRBV14,TRBJ2-1,-,TGTGCCAGCAGCCAATTTACGGGGTGGGATGAGCAGTTCTTC,CASSQFTGWDEQFF
once,TRBV11-1,TRBJ2-1,TRBD1,TGTGCCAGCAGCTTAGCGTTATGGGACAGGGTCAATGAGCAGTTCTTC,CASSLALWDRVNEQFF
-,TRBV6-2/TRBV6-3,TRBJ1-2,TRBD1,TGTGCCAGCAGTTACCCTGGACAGGGGGACTATGGCTACACCTTC,CASSYPGQGDYGYTF
-,TRBV29-1,TRBJ1-2,-,TGCAGCGTTGAAGATCGAGGAGGGGGCTACACCTTC,CSVEDRGGGYTF
-,TRBV7-2,TRBJ2-2,TRBD2,TGTGCCAGCAGCTTAGCCGTGCGGGAGGGAGGCACCGGGGAGCTGTTTTTT,CASSLAVREGGTGELFF
-,TRBV7-3,TRBJ2-1,TRBD2,TGTGCCAGCAGCCGAACTAGCGGGGGCTACAATGAGCAGTTCTTC,CASSRTSGGYNEQFF